Below, 24 T cell receptor beta chains from the same sample are listed, as sequenced in a study of persistence of HIV-infected CD4 T cells. Their specific antigens are unknown. The immunoSEQ assay was version 4, run in survey mode. The table came from immunoSEQ multiplex PCR; TCRdb's copy has only in-frame clones and leaves some out. The repertoire includes 40,000 or so clones, around 90% of them detected once, and around 0.48% sits in the top ten. This nonspecific control used anti-CD3/anti-CD28 bead stimulation of CD4+ T cells. CD4+ T cells upregulating both CD40 ligand and CD69 were sorted as responding cells. This material consisted of CD4+ T cells sorted from PBMCs after approximately 19-hour stimulation, taken from a patient who received antiretroviral therapy. These receptors originate from an adult woman with HIV who was CMV-seropositive.

The J gene is TRBJ2-7, the V gene TRBV6-5; TRBD2 might be the D (7 bases). The CDR3 runs 15 residues. The V gene lost 4 bases and the J gene lost 2 bases, with 15 bases spanning the gap. Germline values: CDR1 MNHEY, CDR2 SVGAGI. The CDR3 region has the DNA TGTGCCAGCAGTTCCCCTGCGGGGGCCACCTACGAGCAGTACTTC. It encodes CASSSPAGATYEQYF.

The chain recombines TRBV30 with TRBJ2-5; TRBD1 matches 8 bases. The germline gives CDR1 GTSNPN, CDR2 SVGIG (reference sequence). This CDR3 region has 13 residues. V shed 0 bases, J shed 4 bases, and the junction held 1 base outside the gene matches. The CDR3 is CAWSVQGGETQYF. The CDR3 DNA reads as TGTGCCTGGAGTGTACAGGGGGGAGAGACCCAGTACTTC.

This clone was detected once. This sequence joins TRBV5-1 and TRBJ2-3; D is perhaps TRBD1 (6 bases). Deletions cut 5 bases from V and 3 bases from J, with 13 bases between. This CDR3 has 14 residues. From germline, CDR1 is SGHRS and CDR2 YFSETQ. As DNA, the CDR3 is TGCGCCAGCAGACAGGGCATGGGAACAGATACGCAGTATTTT. It yields the protein CASRQGMGTDTQYF.

The chain carries TRBV12-1 and TRBJ2-3; the DNA was not compared with TRBD2, the D call given in the table. TRBV12-1 has pseudogene status. This CDR3 is 19 amino acids long. CDR3 region: CASSAPLWAGGPRTDTQYF. The CDR3 DNA sequence: TGTGCCAGCAGCGCCCCACTTTGGGCGGGGGGGCCTCGAACAGATACGCAGTATTTT.

This chain uses TRBV12-3 or TRBV12-4 with TRBJ1-1, with TRBD1 matching over 9 bases. The CDR3 has 13 amino acids. V was pared by 6 bases and J by 4 bases, with 3 bases of the junction left unmatched. The CDR3 region is CASSMGQGTEAFF. DNA for the CDR3: TGTGCCAGCAGCATGGGACAGGGCACTGAAGCTTTCTTT.

V and J are TRBV2 and TRBJ1-5, with TRBD1 matching over 8 bases. This CDR3 comprises 14 residues. Germline CDR1 reads SNHLY; CDR2 reads FYNNEI. V lost 6 bases, J lost 9 bases, and 10 bases stayed unmatched. CDR3 sequence: CASRSDRGGGPQHF. The DNA for the CDR3 is TGTGCCAGCAGATCAGACAGGGGCGGCGGGCCCCAGCATTTT.

This clone was seen once. The CDR3 sequence: CASSPGRGTDTQYF. The CDR3 nucleotides read TGTGCCAGCAGCCCCGGGAGGGGCACAGATACGCAGTATTTT. The V and J genes are TRBV2 and TRBJ2-3; 8 bases map to TRBD2. This CDR3 has 14 residues. Unmatched junction bases numbered 3, after V lost 6 bases and J lost 1 base. Germline values: CDR1 SNHLY, CDR2 FYNNEI.

The chain joins TRBV11-3 to TRBJ1-3; no definite D call. The germline V gene has CDR1 SGHNT and CDR2 YENEEA. V was pared by 4 bases and J by 4 bases, with 8 bases between. The CDR3 totals 13 residues. CDR3 bases: TGTGCCAGCAGCTCCCTTAACGGAAACACCATATATTTT. This encodes CASSSLNGNTIYF.

This clone was seen more than once but under ten times. V and J are TRBV4-2 and TRBJ1-2; the match to TRBD1 covers 8 bases. This CDR3 region has 14 residues. With V trimmed by 3 bases and J by 8 bases, 8 bases remained unmatched. Germline loops: CDR1 LGHNA, CDR2 YNFKEQ. The chain's CDR3 is CASSQSDRAVGYTF. The DNA of the CDR3 is TGTGCCAGCAGCCAGTCGGACAGGGCGGTCGGCTACACCTTC.

The chain employs TRBV24-1 and TRBJ1-2; D not resolved. The CDR3 is made up of 14 amino acids. The ends were cut back, 0 bases at V and 2 bases at J, with 6 bases in the middle. Germline loops: CDR1 KGHDR, CDR2 SFDVKD. The CDR3 DNA sequence: TGTGCCACCAGTGATTTGAATTGGAACTATGGCTACACCTTC. As protein: CATSDLNWNYGYTF.

The chain couples TRBV30 to TRBJ2-5, with TRBD1 as a possible D gene (6 bases). Germline V lookup: CDR1 GTSNPN, CDR2 SVGIG (reference sequence). The V end was cut by 3 bases, the J end by 5 bases, with 16 bases between. The CDR3 is 14 residues long. DNA for the CDR3: TGTGCCTGGAGGGCACAGGGTATGGGGGAGACCCAGTACTTC. This sequence encodes CAWRAQGMGETQYF.

This clone has a handful of counts. The chain employs TRBV2 and TRBJ1-2; D not certain. CDR1 SNHLY and CDR2 FYNNEI come from the germline V gene. V was trimmed by 1 base and J by 8 bases, leaving 5 bases between them. CDR3 length: 11 amino acids. CDR3 bases: TGTGCCAGCAGTGAAGTCCGGGGCTACACCTTC. This sequence encodes CASSEVRGYTF.

The gene calls are TRBV5-5 and TRBJ1-4; the D is unclear. V was cut by 1 base and J by 5 bases, with 12 bases left in between. This CDR3 contains 15 residues. The V gene's germline CDR1 is SGHKS and CDR2 YYEKEE (reference sequence). CDR3 nucleotides: TGTGCCAGCAGCTTGCTCCGGGCCGAGAATGAAAAACTGTTTTTT. As protein: CASSLLRAENEKLFF.

The V gene is TRBV20-1, the J gene TRBJ2-1; D is uncertain. The V gene's germline CDR1 is DFQATT and CDR2 SNEGSKA (reference sequence). V shed 2 bases and J shed 8 bases, with 7 bases lying between them. The CDR3 consists of 11 residues. The CDR3 loop reads CSARKRHEQFF. CDR3 in DNA: TGCAGTGCTAGAAAGCGCCATGAGCAGTTCTTC.

The chain employs TRBV7-3 and TRBJ2-3; D is possibly TRBD2 (6 bases). The germline V gene encodes CDR1 SGHTA and CDR2 FQGTGA. The CDR3 contains 15 residues. The V end was cut by 1 base, the J end by 6 bases, with 14 bases between. Here the CDR3 DNA reads TGTGCCAGCAGCTTAAACGGGGGTGGTACGGATACGCAGTATTTT. Amino acid sequence: CASSLNGGGTDTQYF.

V gene TRBV19 combines with J gene TRBJ1-1, with D unresolved. V lost 2 bases, J lost 6 bases, and 10 bases lay in between. The CDR3 consists of 13 residues. Germline assignment: CDR1 LNHDA and CDR2 SQIVND (reference sequence). The CDR3 DNA reads TGTGCCAGTAGTATAAAAGGGTTCGCTGAAGCTTTCTTT. Translating it yields CASSIKGFAEAFF. Looking up the rest from reference TRBV19 and TRBJ1-1 gives the full variable domain: DGGITQSPKYLFRKEGQNVTLSCEQNLNHDAMYWYRQDPGQGLRLIYYSQIVNDFQKGDIAEGYSVSREKKESFPLTVTSAQKNPTAFYLCASSIKGFAEAFFGQGTRLTVV.

The chain is built from TRBV2 and TRBJ1-1; TRBD1 might be the D (5 bases). The CDR3 has 13 amino acids. From germline, CDR1 is SNHLY and CDR2 FYNNEI. V lost 5 bases, J lost 11 bases, and 18 bases lay in between. In DNA form, the CDR3 reads TGTGCCAGCAGTCTGGGACTCCCAACGGGGGCTTTCTTT. Protein sequence: CASSLGLPTGAFF.

The chain links TRBV29-1 to TRBJ1-4; TRBD1 matches 9 bases. Germline CDR1 SQVTM, CDR2 ANQGSEA. The CDR3 runs to 13 residues. After removal of 7 bases from V and 5 bases from J, the junction contained 5 bases not matched to a gene. The CDR3 spells CSAADRGNEKLFF. CDR3 DNA: TGCAGCGCTGCGGACAGGGGAAATGAAAAACTGTTTTTT.

The chain combines TRBV19 with TRBJ2-1; no clear D gene. CDR1 is LNHDA and CDR2 is SQIVND in the germline V gene (reference sequence). The CDR3 covers 14 residues. V was cut by 3 bases and J by 3 bases, with 9 bases left in between. DNA of the CDR3: TGTGCCAGTAGTATGCGGCAGCTCTACAATGAGCAGTTCTTC. It yields the protein CASSMRQLYNEQFF.

The gene calls are TRBV19 and TRBJ2-7; 8 bases map to TRBD2. The CDR3 totals 14 residues. With V trimmed by 6 bases and J by 4 bases, 8 bases remained unmatched. Per germline, CDR1 LNHDA and CDR2 SQIVND (reference sequence). The CDR3 coding sequence is TGTGCCAGTAGAAAAATGGCGGGGGGATACGAGCAGTACTTC. This translates into CASRKMAGGYEQYF.

The chain links TRBV3-1 (or the pseudogene TRBV3-2) to TRBJ1-1, with 8 nucleotides matching TRBD1. Germline CDR1 LGHDT, CDR2 YNNKEL (reference sequence). The CDR3 is 13 residues long. The J segment lost 1 base and the V segment lost 8 bases, leaving 3 bases of the junction unmatched. CDR3 residues: CASGQGGNTEAFF. CDR3 nucleotides: TGTGCCAGCGGACAGGGAGGGAACACTGAAGCTTTCTTT.

V usage is TRBV6-1 and J usage is TRBJ2-1; 10 positions match TRBD1. In germline, CDR1 is MNHNS, CDR2 SASEGT. This CDR3 comprises 16 residues. V was pared by 3 bases and J by 2 bases, with 4 bases of the junction left unmatched. The chain's CDR3 is CASSDGGTGAYNEQFF. The CDR3 coding sequence is TGTGCCAGCAGTGATGGCGGGACAGGGGCCTACAATGAGCAGTTCTTC.

The J gene is TRBJ1-2, the V gene TRBV5-8, with unresolved D. V was pared by 0 bases and J by 4 bases, with 19 bases between. This CDR3 spans 17 amino acids. Germline CDR1 SGHTS, CDR2 YDEGEE. CDR3 in amino acids: CASSLAWGDTRSYGYTF. CDR3 nucleotide sequence: TGTGCCAGCAGCTTGGCCTGGGGAGATACCCGTAGCTATGGCTACACCTTC.

This chain links TRBV18 with TRBJ2-3, with D tentatively TRBD1 (6 bases). The V and J ends lost 1 base and 3 bases respectively, with 11 bases between them. The CDR3 length is 15 residues. Per the germline V gene, CDR1 is KGHSH and CDR2 is LQKENI. CDR3 nucleotides: TGTGCCAGCTCACCACAACAGGGTCTGACAGATACGCAGTATTTT. This codes for CASSPQQGLTDTQYF.